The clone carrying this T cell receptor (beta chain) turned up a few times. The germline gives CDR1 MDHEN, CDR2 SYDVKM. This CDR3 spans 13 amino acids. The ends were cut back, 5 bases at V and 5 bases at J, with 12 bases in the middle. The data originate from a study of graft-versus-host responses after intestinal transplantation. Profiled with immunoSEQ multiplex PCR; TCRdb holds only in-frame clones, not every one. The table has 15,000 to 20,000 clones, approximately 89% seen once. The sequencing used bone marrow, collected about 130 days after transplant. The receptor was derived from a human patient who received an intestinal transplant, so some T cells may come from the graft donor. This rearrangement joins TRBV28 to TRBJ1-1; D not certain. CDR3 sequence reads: CASSPDPGTEAFF. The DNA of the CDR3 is TGTGCCAGCAGTCCGGACCCGGGAACTGAAGCTTTCTTT.